A single sample is the source of the 15 T cell receptor beta chains below, sequenced in a study of shared clonotypes between healthy human individuals. Selected positively for CCR7 and CD45RO-negative, naive CD8 cells excluded terminally differentiated effector memory CD45RA+ cells. Using immunoSEQ multiplex PCR, the repertoire was profiled, and TCRdb retains in-frame clones only, with some absent. This sample yields 800,000 to 950,000 clones, of which about 97% are seen a single time; about 0.25% belongs to the top ten. The sample was naive CD8+ T cells sorted from blood. These receptor sequences come from a man younger than 40 in good health.

The rearrangement uses TRBV27 and TRBJ2-3; D is uncertain. Germline V gives CDR1 MNHEY, CDR2 SMNVEV (reference sequence). The CDR3 runs to 13 residues. Trimming removed 3 bases from V and 4 bases from J, with 8 bases in between. The CDR3 protein is CASSFSKADTQYF. CDR3 nucleotide sequence: TGTGCCAGCAGTTTTTCAAAAGCAGATACGCAGTATTTT.

The chain joins TRBV25-1 to TRBJ2-2, with D perhaps TRBD1 (5 bases). V was pared by 2 bases and J by 0 bases, with 7 bases between. The germline CDR1 and CDR2 sequences are MGHDK and SYGVNS. The CDR3 runs to 15 residues. For the CDR3, the DNA is TGTGCCAGCAGTGAAACAGGAGCGAACACCGGGGAGCTGTTTTTT. Its translation is CASSETGANTGELFF.

The V call is TRBV9, the J call TRBJ2-3; TRBD2 matches 8 bases. V lost 0 bases, J lost 2 bases, and 5 bases stayed unmatched. Germline CDR1 and CDR2: SGDLS and YYNGEE. The CDR3 extends over 16 amino acids. This CDR3 reads CASSVAGGGFTDTQYF. CDR3 in DNA: TGTGCCAGCAGCGTAGCCGGGGGGGGCTTCACAGATACGCAGTATTTT.

The rearrangement uses TRBV6-6 and TRBJ2-7; 7 bases are shared with TRBD2. The length of the CDR3 is 15 residues. Germline V gene data show CDR1 as MNHNY and CDR2 as SVGAGI (reference sequence). The V and J ends lost 4 bases and 2 bases, in that order; junction bases with no gene match: 8. In DNA, the CDR3 is TGTGCCAGCAGTTTACCCGGGACTACCGCCTACGAGCAGTACTTC. It is translated as CASSLPGTTAYEQYF.

CDR3 in DNA: TGTGCCAGCAGCTCGGGACCGAGCTATGGCTACACCTTC. This codes for CASSSGPSYGYTF. The V gene is TRBV11-2, the J gene TRBJ1-2; tentative D call: TRBD1 (5 bases). The CDR3 is 13 amino acids. Germline V gives CDR1 SGHAT, CDR2 FQNNGV. V lost 4 bases and J 4 bases, leaving 10 bases between the germline ends.

The rearrangement links TRBV11-2 to TRBJ2-7; a weak D match, TRBD1 (5 bases). The V gene's germline CDR1 is SGHAT and CDR2 FQNNGV. This CDR3 has 15 residues. The V and J ends lost 1 base and 7 bases respectively, with 17 bases between them. In DNA, the CDR3 is TGTGCCAGCAGCTTAGTAGGCAGGGTTCCCCTTGAGCAGTACTTC. The encoded protein is CASSLVGRVPLEQYF.

The rearrangement joins TRBV29-1 to TRBJ2-7; D may be TRBD2 (6 bases). Trimming cost V 4 bases and J 0 bases, with 13 bases left between them. Germline assignment: CDR1 SQVTM and CDR2 ANQGSEA. The CDR3 runs to 14 residues. The CDR3 sequence is CSVVSLGSSYEQYF. DNA of the CDR3: TGCAGCGTTGTGAGTCTCGGGAGCTCCTACGAGCAGTACTTC.

The chain couples TRBV29-1 to TRBJ2-7; perhaps TRBD2 as D (6 bases). Germline CDR1 is SQVTM and CDR2 is ANQGSEA. V was pared by 6 bases and J by 7 bases, with 13 bases between. The CDR3 totals 11 residues. Here the CDR3 reads CSVEGLEEQYF. In nucleotides, the CDR3 is TGCAGCGTGGAGGGGCTGGAGGAGCAGTACTTC.

The rearrangement links TRBV4-3 to TRBJ2-1; possibly TRBD1 for D (7 bases). The V end lost 2 bases, the J end lost 6 bases, and 26 bases lay between the germline ends. This CDR3 spans 19 amino acids. Germline V gives CDR1 LGHNA, CDR2 YSLEER. CDR3 amino acids: CASSQTFGGGTEYFNEQFF. The CDR3 bases are TGCGCCAGCAGCCAAACCTTCGGGGGCGGGACAGAGTATTTCAATGAGCAGTTCTTC.

The genes are TRBV13 and TRBJ2-3, with 10 nucleotides matching TRBD1. With V trimmed by 4 bases and J by 1 base, 5 bases remained unmatched. The germline V gene has CDR1 PRHDT and CDR2 FYEKMQ (reference sequence). CDR3 length: 16 amino acids. The CDR3: CASSSSGTGGTDTQYF. CDR3 bases: TGTGCCAGCAGCTCATCCGGGACAGGGGGCACAGATACGCAGTATTTT.

This chain links TRBV4-3 with TRBJ1-2; no clear D. The CDR3 runs to 16 residues. Trimming took off 0 bases at V and 7 bases at J, with 18 bases between the two ends. CDR1 is LGHNA and CDR2 is YSLEER in the germline V gene. The CDR3 DNA sequence: TGCGCCAGCAGCCAAGACTTCCAACAGTGGGAAAGTGGCTACACCTTC. Amino acid sequence: CASSQDFQQWESGYTF.

This rearrangement joins TRBV2 to TRBJ2-3, with 8 bases lining up with TRBD1. The CDR3 length is 15 residues. The germline V gene has CDR1 SNHLY and CDR2 FYNNEI. V shed 5 bases, J shed 8 bases, and the junction held 12 bases outside the gene matches. The CDR3 loop reads CASSWGQGAAGTQYF. In DNA, the CDR3 is TGTGCCAGCAGTTGGGGGCAGGGGGCCGCCGGTACGCAGTATTTT.

This chain joins TRBV7-9 and TRBJ2-7; possibly TRBD1 or TRBD2 for D (5 bases each). Between the trimmed V and J ends, which lost 2 bases and 2 bases, there was a span of 16 bases. This CDR3 is 16 amino acids long. Germline CDR1 is SEHNR and CDR2 is FQNEAQ (reference sequence). The DNA for the CDR3 is TGTGCCAGCAGCTTAAGTAGGGGAGAGTGGACCTACGAGCAGTACTTC. The encoded protein is CASSLSRGEWTYEQYF.

The rearrangement joins TRBV11-2 to TRBJ2-3; maybe TRBD2 (6 bases). Per the germline V gene, CDR1 is SGHAT and CDR2 is FQNNGV. The CDR3 has 14 amino acids. V was trimmed by 10 bases and J by 1 base, leaving 15 bases between them. In DNA, the CDR3 is TGTGCCACCTCCCGGGAGTTTCGCACAGATACGCAGTATTTT. It translates to CATSREFRTDTQYF.

V gene TRBV2 combines with J gene TRBJ2-1, with D possibly TRBD1 on 5 matching bases. Germline CDR1 SNHLY, CDR2 FYNNEI. The CDR3 extends over 14 amino acids. V dropped 6 bases and J dropped 13 bases, with 22 bases sitting between them. CDR3 coding DNA: TGTGCCAGCAGCCCGTATGCAGACAGAACCGATCAGTTCTTC. This codes for CASSPYADRTDQFF.